The 28 T cell receptor beta chains given below trace back to one sample, sequenced in a study of blood T cell repertoires in COVID-19. Assay: immunoSEQ multiplex PCR; the TCRdb copy retains only in-frame clones and omits some. The sample carries some 380,000 clones, 90% recorded once. The sample taken for sequencing was peripheral blood. The receptor source for this set is a man aged 18 to 30 with active or convalescent COVID-19.

The V gene is TRBV5-1, the J gene TRBJ2-3, with 9 nucleotides matching TRBD1. The CDR3 has 16 amino acids. V lost 4 bases to trimming and J lost 3 bases; unmatched junction nucleotides: 9. Germline assignment: CDR1 SGHRS and CDR2 YFSETQ. The CDR3 coding sequence is TGCGCCAGCAGCCTCGGGACAGGGAAACCGACAGATACGCAGTATTTT. It codes for CASSLGTGKPTDTQYF.

This clone was seen only once. The chain joins TRBV7-9 to TRBJ1-3; unclear D gene. This CDR3 spans 14 amino acids. Germline-derived CDR1 and CDR2 are SEHNR and FQNEAQ (reference sequence). Trimming left V 6 bases short and J 1 base short, with 10 bases between. The CDR3, as DNA: TGTGCCAGCAGTAATACAGTGTCTGGAAACACCATATATTTT. The encoded protein is CASSNTVSGNTIYF.

V gene TRBV2 combines with J gene TRBJ2-2; unclear D gene. Germline V gene lookup returns CDR1 SNHLY and CDR2 FYNNEI. V lost 0 bases to trimming and J lost 5 bases, with 7 bases between them. The length of the CDR3 is 14 residues. CDR3: CASSEAGSTGELFF. The CDR3 DNA reads TGTGCCAGCAGTGAAGCGGGCTCAACCGGGGAGCTGTTTTTT.

This clone was counted a single time. The rearrangement uses TRBV7-9 and TRBJ2-5; 7 nucleotides align to TRBD1. The CDR3 contains 19 residues. Germline CDR1 SEHNR, CDR2 FQNEAQ (reference sequence). Trimming at V came to 0 bases and at J to 2 bases, leaving 15 bases not matched to a gene. The CDR3 nucleotides are TGTGCCAGCAGCTTAGCGCGCGGCAGGGGGACCCTCCGACAAGAGACCCAGTACTTC. Protein: CASSLARGRGTLRQETQYF.

This chain links TRBV27 with TRBJ2-2, with TRBD2 matching 10 bases. Looked up from germline, CDR1 is MNHEY and CDR2 is SMNVEV (reference sequence). The J segment lost 6 bases and the V segment lost 6 bases, leaving 19 bases of the junction unmatched. This CDR3 is 19 amino acids long. As DNA, the CDR3 is TGTGCCAGCAGCCATCGGGTAGCGGGGGGCCGAAGGGGGCCCGGGGAGCTGTTTTTT. Protein: CASSHRVAGGRRGPGELFF.

As regards this clone: Germline is not matched at one junction end, which may reflect a read error. V gene TRBV27 combines with J gene TRBJ2-7; a weak D match, TRBD2 (6 bases). CDR1 and CDR2 (germline): MNHEY, SMNVEV (reference sequence). The CDR3 runs to 16 residues. The CDR3 nucleotides are TGTGCCAGCAGTTCACCAGGTGGGAGGACCTCCGACGAGCAGTACTTC. Translated: CASSSPGGRTSDEQYF.

This clone was recorded once. V gene TRBV15 combines with J gene TRBJ2-3; D perhaps matches TRBD2 (7 bases). This CDR3 has 16 residues. Germline assignment: CDR1 LNHNV and CDR2 YYDKDF (reference sequence). V lost 4 bases, J lost 6 bases, and 20 bases lay in between. Here the CDR3 reads CATSTRTGRGRDTQYF. CDR3 bases: TGTGCCACCAGCACCCGAACAGGGAGGGGTAGGGATACGCAGTATTTT.

This clone has more than one count but fewer than ten. V is TRBV4-1 and J is TRBJ1-2; D might be TRBD1 (5 bases). This CDR3 region has 16 residues. V was cut by 1 base and J by 8 bases, with 20 bases left in between. The germline V gene has CDR1 MGHRA and CDR2 YSYEKL. This CDR3 is CASSQGGHTVVFGYTF. CDR3 bases: TGCGCCAGCAGCCAAGGGGGCCACACAGTGGTTTTCGGCTACACCTTC.

The chain carries TRBV4-3 and TRBJ2-1, with 8 positions matching TRBD2. Trimming removed 4 bases from V and 7 bases from J; junction bases left unmatched: 12. CDR1 is LGHNA and CDR2 is YSLEER in the germline V gene. This CDR3 has 16 amino acids. This CDR3 reads CASSPARSGGANEQFF. CDR3 nucleotide sequence: TGCGCCAGCAGCCCCGCCCGTTCGGGGGGGGCGAATGAGCAGTTCTTC.

This chain connects TRBV11-2 to TRBJ2-1; 7 bases are shared with TRBD1. Germline values: CDR1 SGHAT, CDR2 FQNNGV. Losses at the gene ends were 2 bases for V and 4 bases for J; bases not matched to a gene: 5. The CDR3 has 15 amino acids. CDR3 sequence: CASSLTGARYNEQFF. Here the CDR3 DNA reads TGTGCCAGCAGCTTAACAGGGGCTCGATACAATGAGCAGTTCTTC.

The gene calls are TRBV24-1 and TRBJ1-6; TRBD1 is a possible D gene (5 bases). Trimming pared 4 bases from V and 6 bases from J, leaving 9 bases between. CDR3 length: 14 amino acids. Per the germline V gene, CDR1 is KGHDR and CDR2 is SFDVKD. The DNA for the CDR3 is TGTGCCACCAGTGAGGGGCACAGTAATTCACCCCTCCACTTT. It is translated as CATSEGHSNSPLHF.

The chain combines TRBV28 with TRBJ1-5; D is possibly TRBD1 (5 bases). The CDR3 covers 15 residues. Germline V gene data show CDR1 as MDHEN and CDR2 as SYDVKM. Between the trimmed V and J ends, which lost 2 bases and 3 bases, there was a span of 11 bases. CDR3 in DNA: TGTGCCAGCAGTTTAGTGGGGGGGTCCAATCAGCCCCAGCATTTT. Translating it yields CASSLVGGSNQPQHF.

This chain connects TRBV11-2 to TRBJ1-6, with 7 bases identical to TRBD1. The germline gives CDR1 SGHAT, CDR2 FQNNGV. Trimming cost V 6 bases and J 4 bases; bases outside gene matches: 6. The CDR3 contains 15 residues. CDR3 protein: CASRSRQGYNSPLHF. CDR3 sequence (DNA): TGTGCCAGCAGATCACGACAGGGTTATAATTCACCCCTCCACTTT.

J is TRBJ2-1 and V is TRBV29-1, with 11 bases lining up with TRBD2. The CDR3 length is 18 residues. The germline V gene encodes CDR1 SQVTM and CDR2 ANQGSEA. Trimming at V came to 1 base and at J to 0 bases, leaving 8 bases not matched to a gene. The CDR3 spells CSVEAGLAGGSSYNEQFF. For the CDR3, the DNA is TGCAGCGTTGAAGCGGGGCTAGCGGGGGGCAGCTCCTACAATGAGCAGTTCTTC.

The chain joins TRBV14 to TRBJ1-1, with 7 bases matching TRBD1. Germline loops: CDR1 SGHDN, CDR2 FVKESK. The CDR3 runs 12 residues. The trim removed 1 base at V and 8 bases at J, leaving 1 base unmatched. Written as DNA, the CDR3 is TGTGCCAGCAGCCAAGGGGACAGAGAAGCTTTCTTT. It yields the protein CASSQGDREAFF.

The chain recombines TRBV15 with TRBJ2-3; 7 positions match TRBD2. Losses at the gene ends were 2 bases for V and 0 bases for J; bases not matched to a gene: 5. This CDR3 contains 16 residues. Germline loops: CDR1 LNHNV, CDR2 YYDKDF (reference sequence). The CDR3 nucleotides read TGTGCCACCAGCAGAAAGCGGGGTACTAGCACAGATACGCAGTATTTT. It yields the protein CATSRKRGTSTDTQYF.

The chain has TRBV19 and TRBJ2-5; TRBD2 might be the D (6 bases). The V end lost 3 bases, the J end lost 2 bases, and 10 bases lay between the germline ends. Looked up from germline, CDR1 is LNHDA and CDR2 is SQIVND (reference sequence). The CDR3 has 14 amino acids. The CDR3 reads CASSMSAGQETQYF. In nucleotides, the CDR3 is TGTGCCAGTAGTATGAGTGCGGGGCAAGAGACCCAGTACTTC.

This clone was seen more than once but under ten times. The J gene is TRBJ2-7, the V gene TRBV20-1, with D tentatively TRBD1 (6 bases). CDR1 and CDR2 (germline): DFQATT, SNEGSKA (reference sequence). CDR3 length: 14 residues. V shed 3 bases and J shed 7 bases, with 19 bases lying between them. The CDR3 DNA reads as TGCAGTGCTAGTAATCAGGACAGAGCTTTAGAGCAGTACTTC. Translation gives CSASNQDRALEQYF.

This chain links TRBV11-2 with TRBJ2-7; D might be TRBD2 (5 bases). Germline CDR1 and CDR2: SGHAT and FQNNGV. V was pared by 5 bases and J by 3 bases, with 17 bases between. This CDR3 region has 15 residues. The CDR3 loop is CASSPLGSPDYEQYF. CDR3 coding DNA: TGTGCCAGCAGCCCCCTGGGGAGCCCAGACTACGAGCAGTACTTC.

The chain is built from TRBV19 and TRBJ2-5; TRBD1 is a possible D gene (6 bases). Trimming stripped 7 bases from V and 2 bases from J, with 17 bases between. The length of the CDR3 is 15 residues. Germline loops: CDR1 LNHDA, CDR2 SQIVND (reference sequence). The CDR3 DNA sequence: TGTGCCAGTACCCCCTTCGGACAGCCGCAAGAGACCCAGTACTTC. It is translated as CASTPFGQPQETQYF.

The chain is built from TRBV29-1 and TRBJ2-7; 9 bases agree with TRBD1. With 7 bases clipped from V and 9 bases from J, the junction kept 10 bases outside the gene matches. Germline CDR1 reads SQVTM; CDR2 reads ANQGSEA. The CDR3 is made up of 12 amino acids. The CDR3 sequence: CSGRTGDGVQYF. The CDR3 region has the DNA TGCAGCGGAAGGACAGGGGACGGTGTGCAGTACTTC.

This clone appeared a single time. This chain joins TRBV24-1 and TRBJ2-2; possibly TRBD1 for D (5 bases). Trimming removed 8 bases from V and 3 bases from J, with 9 bases in between. Germline loops: CDR1 KGHDR, CDR2 SFDVKD. The CDR3 is 13 residues long. CDR3 nucleotides: TGTGCCACCACCACAGGTGACACCGGGGAGCTGTTTTTT. Its translation is CATTTGDTGELFF.

This chain's CDR3 is CASRDSGRAYEQFF. The DNA for the CDR3 is TGTGCCAGCAGGGATAGCGGGAGGGCCTATGAGCAGTTCTTC. The chain links TRBV2 to TRBJ2-1; 11 bases align to TRBD2. The CDR3 has 14 residues. Trimming at V came to 6 bases and at J to 8 bases, leaving 6 bases not matched to a gene. Germline V gives CDR1 SNHLY, CDR2 FYNNEI. Full variable domain (missing parts from reference TRBV2 and TRBJ2-1): EPEVTQTPSHQVTQMGQEVILRCVPISNHLYFYWYRQILGQKVEFLVSFYNNEISEKSEIFDDQFSVERPDGSNFTLKIRSTKLEDSAMYFCASRDSGRAYEQFFGPGTRLTVL.

V gene TRBV7-2 combines with J gene TRBJ2-5, with TRBD1 identical over 9 bases. This CDR3 has 14 amino acids. The V and J ends lost 1 base and 4 bases, in that order; junction bases with no gene match: 1. Looked up from germline, CDR1 is SGHTA and CDR2 is FQGNSA. The CDR3, as DNA: TGTGCCAGCAGCTTAGGGACAGGGGCAGAGACCCAGTACTTC. This sequence encodes CASSLGTGAETQYF.

The chain links TRBV7-2 to TRBJ1-6; a weak D match, TRBD1 (6 bases). Per germline, CDR1 SGHTA and CDR2 FQGNSA. CDR3 length: 16 residues. V lost 3 bases and J 3 bases, leaving 12 bases between the germline ends. The CDR3 nucleotides are TGTGCCAGCAGCTTCCTGGGGGCTAACTATAATTCACCCCTCCACTTT. Translating it yields CASSFLGANYNSPLHF.

This clone came up a few times. The gene calls are TRBV5-1 and TRBJ2-1; the match to TRBD1 covers 7 bases. CDR1 SGHRS and CDR2 YFSETQ come from the germline V gene. The V and J ends lost 4 bases and 0 bases, in that order; junction bases with no gene match: 1. This CDR3 contains 14 residues. CDR3 amino acids: CASSRQGSYNEQFF. DNA for the CDR3: TGCGCCAGCAGCCGACAGGGCTCCTACAATGAGCAGTTCTTC.

V and J are TRBV7-8 and TRBJ1-3, with 12 bases aligning to TRBD1. The V gene's germline CDR1 is SGHVS and CDR2 FQNEAQ. J lost 4 bases, V lost 5 bases, and 3 bases had no gene match. This CDR3 comprises 15 residues. The CDR3 nucleotides are TGTGCCAGCAGCCGGGGACAGGGGGCGGGAAACACCATATATTTT. The encoded protein is CASSRGQGAGNTIYF.

This clone was recorded a few times. The gene calls are TRBV25-1 and TRBJ1-2; weak D call: TRBD1 (5 bases). CDR3 length: 14 residues. CDR1 MGHDK and CDR2 SYGVNS come from the germline V gene. V was pared by 4 bases and J by 2 bases, with 11 bases between. The CDR3 is CASSAAWTNYGYTF. CDR3 coding DNA: TGTGCCAGCAGTGCGGCTTGGACAAACTATGGCTACACCTTC.